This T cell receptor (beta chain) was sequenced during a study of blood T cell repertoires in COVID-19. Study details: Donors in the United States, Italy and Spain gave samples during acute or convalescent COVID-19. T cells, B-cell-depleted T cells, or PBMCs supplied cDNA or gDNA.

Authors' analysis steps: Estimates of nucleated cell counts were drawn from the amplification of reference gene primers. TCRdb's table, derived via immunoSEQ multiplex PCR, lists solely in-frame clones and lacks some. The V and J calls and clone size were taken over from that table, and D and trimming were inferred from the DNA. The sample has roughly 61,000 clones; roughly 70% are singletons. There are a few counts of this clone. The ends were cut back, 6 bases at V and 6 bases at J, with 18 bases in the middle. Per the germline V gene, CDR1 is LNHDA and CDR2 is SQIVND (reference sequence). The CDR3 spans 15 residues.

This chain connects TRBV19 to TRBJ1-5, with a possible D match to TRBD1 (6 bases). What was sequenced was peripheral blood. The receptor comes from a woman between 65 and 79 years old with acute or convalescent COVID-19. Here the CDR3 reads CASSVSGTRVQPQHF. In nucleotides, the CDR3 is TGTGCCAGTAGCGTATCCGGGACAAGGGTTCAGCCCCAGCATTTT.